What follows are 7 T cell receptor beta chains derived from one specimen sequenced in a study of blood T cell repertoires in COVID-19. Method: immunoSEQ multiplex PCR; TCRdb's copy keeps in-frame clones and lacks some. The data show around 50,000 clones, with more than 75% seen just once and roughly 8% held by the top ten. The sample was peripheral blood. The receptors were gathered from a middle-aged man with active COVID-19.

The chain links TRBV19 to TRBJ2-1; D possibly corresponds to TRBD1 (5 bases). This CDR3 has 16 residues. V was trimmed by 7 bases and J by 0 bases, leaving 16 bases between them. Germline V gives CDR1 LNHDA, CDR2 SQIVND (reference sequence). The CDR3 region is CASMGLGASSYNEQFF. As DNA, the CDR3 is TGTGCCAGTATGGGTCTAGGGGCCAGCTCCTACAATGAGCAGTTCTTC.

The chain employs TRBV5-6 and TRBJ1-2, with 7 bases identical to TRBD1. V shed 0 bases, J shed 1 base, and the junction held 9 bases outside the gene matches. From germline, CDR1 is SGHDT and CDR2 YYEEEE. The CDR3 covers 17 residues. The CDR3 DNA reads TGTGCCAGCAGCTTGGGAGACAGGGTCAACTTTAACTATGGCTACACCTTC. The encoded protein is CASSLGDRVNFNYGYTF.

The genes are TRBV19 and TRBJ1-4; the D is unclear. CDR3 size: 13 residues. V lost 7 bases and J 2 bases, leaving 8 bases between the germline ends. Per the germline V gene, CDR1 is LNHDA and CDR2 is SQIVND (reference sequence). In DNA form, the CDR3 reads TGTGCCAGTAATCCCGGGACTAATGAAAAACTGTTTTTT. Translated: CASNPGTNEKLFF.

The chain combines TRBV6-5 with TRBJ1-6; D not resolved. This CDR3 contains 15 residues. V shed 7 bases and J shed 8 bases, with 18 bases lying between them. Germline values: CDR1 MNHEY, CDR2 SVGAGI. The CDR3 here is CASTLDGGSDSPLHF. In nucleotides, the CDR3 is TGTGCCAGCACCTTGGACGGAGGTAGCGATTCACCCCTCCACTTT.

The rearrangement links TRBV5-1 to TRBJ2-2; D is unresolved. The length of the CDR3 is 18 residues. Germline values: CDR1 SGHRS, CDR2 YFSETQ. V lost 4 bases, J lost 1 base, and 20 bases lay in between. The CDR3 DNA reads as TGCGCCAGCAGCGCCAGTGACACACGCCGAGAGAACACCGGGGAGCTGTTTTTT. The encoded protein is CASSASDTRRENTGELFF.

The J gene is TRBJ2-7, the V gene TRBV29-1; a possible D gene is TRBD1 (6 bases). Trimming shortened V by 6 bases and J by 6 bases, and 9 bases separated the two germline ends. CDR3 length: 10 residues. Germline-derived CDR1 and CDR2 are SQVTM and ANQGSEA. CDR3 loop: CSVGGTEQYF. Here the CDR3 DNA reads TGCAGCGTAGGGGGTACCGAGCAGTACTTC.

The rearrangement uses TRBV4-2 and TRBJ1-3; no reliable D call. This CDR3 comprises 13 residues. Germline CDR1 is LGHNA and CDR2 is YNFKEQ. The V end was cut by 3 bases, the J end by 2 bases, with 5 bases between. CDR3: CASSQAPGNTIYF. For the CDR3, the DNA is TGTGCCAGCAGCCAGGCCCCTGGAAACACCATATATTTT.